This TCR beta chain stems from a study of T cells in Graves' hyperthyroidism and ophthalmopathy. This clonotype was seen only a few times. This may stem from a read error, because a much larger clone lies one nucleotide away. The TCR beta CDR3 regions underwent amplification using RNA transcripts as the source. Carried out on the TCR CDR3, a first-round RT-PCR used the HTBI primer set. TCRdb re-called the multiplex PCR reads through MiXCR, storing one row per CDR3 protein. This sample has under 650,000 distinct CDR3 sequences; around 15% occur once, and the top ten carry around 4%. Sequenced input: blood. The source is a woman aged 25-40 years with Graves' hyperthyroidism.

The CDR3 coding sequence is TGCAGTGGGGCGCGGGGGGAACGCTACGAGCAGTTCTTC. The encoded protein is CSGARGERYEQFF. The chain combines TRBV20-1 with TRBJ2-1, with 8 bases that match TRBD2. Germline assignment: CDR1 DFQATT and CDR2 SNEGSKA (reference sequence). The CDR3 is 13 amino acids. J gave up 10 bases and V 7 bases, and 12 bases lay outside the gene matches.